This T cell receptor (beta chain) emerged from a study of blood T cell repertoires in COVID-19. Study-level background: Researchers got acute and convalescent COVID-19 samples from the United States, Italy and Spain. PBMCs, B-cell-depleted T cells, or T cells were the source of the cDNA or gDNA that made up the material.

This CDR3 comprises 19 residues. V shed 3 bases, J shed 0 bases, and the junction held 11 bases outside the gene matches. Germline V lookup: CDR1 LGHNA, CDR2 YNFKEQ. This clone was counted once. How the authors handled the data: Amplification with reference gene primers provided the estimates of nucleated cell counts. This table comes from immunoSEQ multiplex PCR, and its TCRdb copy is limited to in-frame clones, with some not included. That table gives V, J and clone size, and the DNA gave D and trimming. The sample includes 200,000 or so clones, roughly 80% of them seen just once. The chain employs TRBV4-2 and TRBJ1-6, with TRBD1 matching 7 bases. The sample consisted of peripheral blood. The receptor comes from a woman aged 30 to 39 with acute or convalescent COVID-19. The CDR3 reads CASSQAGTALSSYNSPLHF. The CDR3 DNA sequence: TGTGCCAGCAGCCAGGCCGGGACAGCTCTGAGCTCCTATAATTCACCCCTCCACTTT.